Following are 8 T cell receptor beta chains from one sample sequenced in a study of chemoradiotherapy in HPV16-positive cancers. Sequencing used immunoSEQ multiplex PCR; TCRdb keeps in-frame clones, though not all of them. The sample consists of approximately 27,000 clones, around four fifths of them appearing once. This specimen was blood, taken from a patient who underwent chemoradiotherapy. The receptors were gathered from a human donor with HPV-associated anogenital cancer.

The J gene is TRBJ2-1, the V gene TRBV5-1, with D tentatively TRBD1 or TRBD2 (5 bases each). The germline CDR1 and CDR2 sequences are SGHRS and YFSETQ. The V end was cut by 7 bases, the J end by 3 bases, with 17 bases between. The length of the CDR3 is 15 residues. The CDR3 loop is CASRAPGDGYNEQFF. DNA of the CDR3: TGCGCCAGCCGTGCCCCTGGGGACGGCTACAATGAGCAGTTCTTC.

This sequence joins TRBV19 and TRBJ2-1, with TRBD2 matching over 14 bases. This CDR3 contains 18 residues. Germline CDR1 is LNHDA and CDR2 is SQIVND (reference sequence). Trimming cost V 5 bases and J 3 bases; bases outside gene matches: 9. CDR3 residues: CASSPRGTSGGRYNEQFF. CDR3 nucleotides: TGTGCCAGTAGTCCAAGAGGGACTAGCGGGGGCCGCTACAATGAGCAGTTCTTC. Full variable domain (rest looked up from reference TRBV19 and TRBJ2-1): DGGITQSPKYLFRKEGQNVTLSCEQNLNHDAMYWYRQDPGQGLRLIYYSQIVNDFQKGDIAEGYSVSREKKESFPLTVTSAQKNPTAFYLCASSPRGTSGGRYNEQFFGPGTRLTVL.

The chain's CDR3 is CASSQDRGLAYEQYF. CDR3 sequence (DNA): TGTGCCAGCAGCCAAGATCGAGGACTGGCGTACGAGCAGTACTTC. The V gene is TRBV4-2, the J gene TRBJ2-7; D is perhaps TRBD2 (5 bases). The CDR3 is 15 residues long. The V and J ends lost 0 bases and 4 bases respectively, with 13 bases between them. The germline gives CDR1 LGHNA, CDR2 YNFKEQ.

The chain combines TRBV19 with TRBJ2-7; the D gene is possibly TRBD2 (5 bases). The CDR3 totals 13 residues. Germline V CDR1 and CDR2: LNHDA, SQIVND (reference sequence). V was trimmed by 1 base and J by 4 bases, leaving 8 bases between them. CDR3 residues: CASSIGTGYEQYF. The DNA of the CDR3 is TGTGCCAGTAGTATAGGAACGGGGTACGAGCAGTACTTC.

The rearrangement joins TRBV7-2 to TRBJ2-3; D is perhaps TRBD1 (7 bases). In germline, CDR1 is SGHTA, CDR2 FQGNSA. The CDR3 is 13 residues long. V lost 6 bases and J lost 6, with 13 bases in between. This CDR3 reads CASRGGGIDTQYF. CDR3 coding DNA: TGTGCCAGCAGAGGAGGGGGCATCGATACGCAGTATTTT.

The chain couples TRBV19 to TRBJ2-2, with D perhaps TRBD1 or TRBD2 (6 bases each). The CDR3 runs 15 residues. Trimming shortened V by 9 bases and J by 4 bases, and 18 bases separated the two germline ends. Germline V lookup: CDR1 LNHDA, CDR2 SQIVND (reference sequence). The CDR3 here is CASQQGGVGTGELFF. The CDR3, as DNA: TGTGCCAGCCAACAGGGAGGTGTAGGCACCGGGGAGCTGTTTTTT.

The chain employs TRBV7-9 and TRBJ1-4, with 9 positions matching TRBD1. The V and J ends lost 6 bases and 4 bases, in that order; junction bases with no gene match: 3. CDR3 size: 14 residues. Germline CDR1 is SEHNR and CDR2 is FQNEAQ (reference sequence). Here the CDR3 reads CASRGQGDNEKLFF. The DNA of the CDR3 is TGTGCCAGCAGGGGACAGGGTGATAATGAAAAACTGTTTTTT.

V gene TRBV5-1 combines with J gene TRBJ1-4; 12 bases map to TRBD1. V trimming: 4 bases; J trimming: 2 bases; junction bases outside the gene matches: 6. Germline V gene lookup returns CDR1 SGHRS and CDR2 YFSETQ. This CDR3 spans 17 amino acids. The CDR3 sequence: CASSPGQGARTNEKLFF. The CDR3 region has the DNA TGCGCCAGCAGCCCGGGACAGGGGGCGCGGACTAATGAAAAACTGTTTTTT.